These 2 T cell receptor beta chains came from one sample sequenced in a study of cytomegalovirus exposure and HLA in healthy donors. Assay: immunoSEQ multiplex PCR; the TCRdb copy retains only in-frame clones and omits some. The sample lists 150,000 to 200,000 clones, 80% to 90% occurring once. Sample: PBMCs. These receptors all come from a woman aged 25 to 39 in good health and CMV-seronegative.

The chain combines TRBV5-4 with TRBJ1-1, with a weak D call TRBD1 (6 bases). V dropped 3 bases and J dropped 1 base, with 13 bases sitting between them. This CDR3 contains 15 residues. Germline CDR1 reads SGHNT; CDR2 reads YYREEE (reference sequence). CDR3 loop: CASSSNRASNTEAFF. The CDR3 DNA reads TGTGCCAGCAGCTCCAACAGGGCATCGAACACTGAAGCTTTCTTT. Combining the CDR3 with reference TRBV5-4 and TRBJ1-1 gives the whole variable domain ETGVTQSPTHLIKTRGQQVTLRCSSQSGHNTVSWYQQALGQGPQFIFQYYREEENGRGNFPPRFSGLQFPNYSSELNVNALELDDSALYLCASSSNRASNTEAFFGQGTRLTVV.

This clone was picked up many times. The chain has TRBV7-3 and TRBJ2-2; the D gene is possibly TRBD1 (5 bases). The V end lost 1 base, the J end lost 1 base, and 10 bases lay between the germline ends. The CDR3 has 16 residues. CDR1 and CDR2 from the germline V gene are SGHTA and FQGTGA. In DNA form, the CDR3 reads TGTGCCAGCAGCTTAAATGGCGGACAGAACACCGGGGAGCTGTTTTTT. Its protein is CASSLNGGQNTGELFF.